Below, 3 T cell receptor beta chains from the same sample are listed, as sequenced in a study of T-cell memory formation after mild COVID-19 (TCRdb year 2021). Receptors were amplified or captured by 5' RACE. TCRdb shows the sequencer as Illumina NovaSeq 6000. In-frame beta chains were kept once TCRdb had trimmed the public reads at Q25 with fastp and called clones with MiXCR. One record per CDR3 amino acid sequence lists the most common genes and DNA. This sample lists approximately 290,000 distinct CDR3 sequences; 7.5% to 9.5% were detected once. Less than 25% of the sample goes to the ten largest clones. The sequencing input was PBMCs or a T cell subset sorted from them (not recorded which). The receptors originated from a man younger than 35 who had mild COVID-19 (a few samples of this study predate the infection). The sample titles of this study are shuffled in the database, so cell type and time point are left out; the donor was told from shared clones.

This chain joins TRBV4-3 and TRBJ2-1, with D perhaps TRBD1 (5 bases). This CDR3 region has 13 residues. Germline loops: CDR1 LGHNA, CDR2 YSLEER. The V and J ends lost 6 bases and 4 bases respectively, with 10 bases between them. The CDR3 loop is CASSPGHYNEQFF. DNA of the CDR3: TGCGCCAGCAGTCCCGGACATTACAATGAGCAGTTCTTC.

This clonotype has a handful of counts. The chain joins TRBV7-3 to TRBJ2-3; the D is unclear. The ends were cut back, 5 bases at V and 2 bases at J, with 8 bases in the middle. The V gene's germline CDR1 is SGHTA and CDR2 FQGTGA. The length of the CDR3 is 13 residues. In nucleotides, the CDR3 is TGTGCCAGCAGCCTGACGATCACAGATACGCAGTATTTT. It is translated as CASSLTITDTQYF.

This clonotype was seen at least ten times. This chain connects TRBV5-1 to TRBJ2-1, with a weak D call TRBD1 (6 bases). The CDR3 sequence is 12 residues long. Germline values: CDR1 SGHRS, CDR2 YFSETQ. V lost 4 bases, J lost 8 bases, and 10 bases lay in between. CDR3 DNA: TGCGCCAGCAGCCCTGACAGGCATGAGCAGTTCTTC. This sequence encodes CASSPDRHEQFF.